This T cell receptor (beta chain) was sequenced during a study of CD4 T cells in relation to SARS-CoV-2 and coronaviruses. Findings and caveats of the study: In around two thirds of donors, memory CD4+ clonotypes crossrecognized SARS-CoV-2 and at least one common cold coronavirus spike.

Concerning this clone: Its antigen is not identified.

The germline V gene has CDR1 MDHEN and CDR2 SYDVKM. V lost 6 bases and J lost 6; bases outside the gene matches: 5. The CDR3 length is 15 residues. The table came from immunoSEQ multiplex PCR; TCRdb's copy has only in-frame clones and leaves some out. The data show 35,000 to 40,000 clones, around 87% seen once. The chain couples TRBV28 to TRBJ2-6; the match to TRBD1 covers 10 bases. The clonotype originates from an adult with COVID-19. Material for sequencing was memory CD4+ T cells from PBMCs. Here the CDR3 reads CASRRTGGEANVLTF. The DNA for the CDR3 is TGTGCCAGCAGGAGGACAGGGGGTGAGGCCAACGTCCTGACTTTC.